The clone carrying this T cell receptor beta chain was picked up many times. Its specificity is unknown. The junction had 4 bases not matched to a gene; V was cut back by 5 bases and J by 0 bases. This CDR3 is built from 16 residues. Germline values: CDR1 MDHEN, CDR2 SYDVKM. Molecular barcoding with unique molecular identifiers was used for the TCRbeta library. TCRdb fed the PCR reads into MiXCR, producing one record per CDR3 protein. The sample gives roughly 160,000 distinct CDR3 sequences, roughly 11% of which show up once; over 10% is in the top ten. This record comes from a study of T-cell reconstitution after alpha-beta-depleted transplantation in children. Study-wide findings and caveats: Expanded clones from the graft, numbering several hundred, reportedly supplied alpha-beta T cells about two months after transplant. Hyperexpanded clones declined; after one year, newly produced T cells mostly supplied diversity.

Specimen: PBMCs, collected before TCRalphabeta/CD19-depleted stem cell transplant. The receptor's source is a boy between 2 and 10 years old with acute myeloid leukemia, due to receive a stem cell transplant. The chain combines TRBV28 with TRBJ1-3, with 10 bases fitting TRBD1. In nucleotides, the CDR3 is TGTGCCAGCAGTGAGGGACAGGGGTCCTCTGGAAACACCATATATTTT. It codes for CASSEGQGSSGNTIYF.